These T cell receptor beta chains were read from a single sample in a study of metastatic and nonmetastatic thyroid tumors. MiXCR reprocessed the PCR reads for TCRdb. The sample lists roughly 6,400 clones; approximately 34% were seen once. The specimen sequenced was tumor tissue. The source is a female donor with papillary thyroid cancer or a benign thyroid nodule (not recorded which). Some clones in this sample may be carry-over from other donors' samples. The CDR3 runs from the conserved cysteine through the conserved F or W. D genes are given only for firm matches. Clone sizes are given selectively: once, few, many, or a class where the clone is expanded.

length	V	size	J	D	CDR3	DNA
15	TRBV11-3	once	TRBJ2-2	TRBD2	CASRGTSGSSGELFF	TGTGCCAGCAGAGGGACTAGCGGGAGTTCCGGGGAGCTGTTTTTT
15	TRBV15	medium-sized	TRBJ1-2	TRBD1	CATSRPTGTGYGYTF	TGTGCCACCAGCAGGCCAACCGGGACAGGTTATGGCTACACCTTC
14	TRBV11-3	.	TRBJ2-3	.	CASSLVTSTDTQYF	TGTGCCAGCAGCTTAGTTACTAGCACAGATACGCAGTATTTT
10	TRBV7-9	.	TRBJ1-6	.	CASYNSPLNF	TGTGCCAGCTACAATTCACCCCTCAACTTT
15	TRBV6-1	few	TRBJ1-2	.	CASSDAATRDYGYTF	TGTGCCAGCAGTGACGCAGCAACCAGGGACTATGGCTACACCTTC
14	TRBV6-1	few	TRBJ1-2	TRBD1	CASSRGQTAEGYTF	TGTGCCAGCAGTAGGGGACAGACGGCGGAGGGCTACACCTTC
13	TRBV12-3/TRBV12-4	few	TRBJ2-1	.	CASSLGSRNEQFF	TGTGCCAGCAGTTTAGGGTCCCGCAATGAGCAGTTCTTC
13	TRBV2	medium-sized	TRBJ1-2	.	CASGRSLADGYTF	TGTGCTTCCGGCCGGAGCCTGGCGGATGGCTACACCTTC
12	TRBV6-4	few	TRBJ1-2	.	CASSDSYYGYTF	TGTGCCAGCAGTGACAGCTACTATGGCTACACCTTC
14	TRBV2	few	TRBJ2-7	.	CASSDRGGLYEQYF	TGTGCCAGCAGTGATCGAGGGGGGTTATACGAGCAGTACTTC
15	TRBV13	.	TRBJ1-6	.	CASSLGSRQNSPLHF	TGTGCCAGCAGCCTCGGTAGCAGGCAGAATTCACCCCTCCACTTT
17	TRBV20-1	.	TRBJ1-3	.	CSARDRLGRGSGNTIYF	TGCAGTGCTAGAGATAGATTAGGCAGGGGCTCTGGAAACACCATATATTTT
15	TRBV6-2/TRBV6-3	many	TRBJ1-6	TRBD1	CASSSSDRESSPLHF	TGTGCCAGCAGTTCCTCGGACAGGGAGAGCTCACCCCTCCACTTT
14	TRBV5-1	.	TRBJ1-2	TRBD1	CASSRTGGDYGYTF	TGCGCCAGCAGCCGGACAGGGGGGGACTATGGCTACACCTTC
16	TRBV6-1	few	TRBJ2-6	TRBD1	CASTDRESSGANVLTF	TGTGCCAGCACCGACAGGGAAAGCTCTGGGGCCAACGTCCTGACTTTC
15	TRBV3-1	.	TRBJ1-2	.	CASSRLLQGEGGYTF	TGTGCCAGCAGCCGTTTACTACAGGGAGAAGGTGGCTACACCTTC
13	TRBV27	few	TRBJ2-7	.	CASSLQGPYEQYF	TGTGCCAGCAGTTTACAGGGGCCCTACGAGCAGTACTTC
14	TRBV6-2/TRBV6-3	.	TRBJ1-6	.	CASSYRQRNSPLHF	TGTGCCAGCAGTTACAGACAGAGGAATTCACCCCTCCACTTT
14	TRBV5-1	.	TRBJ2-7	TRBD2	CASSLDVGGYEQYF	TGCGCCAGCAGCTTGGATGTGGGAGGGTACGAGCAGTACTTC